The 6 T cell receptor beta chains in this list originate from one sample, sequenced in a study of T cell repertoires in cytomegalovirus infection. One entry per CDR3 protein, called by TCRdb with MiXCR from the reads. Of approximately 470,000 distinct CDR3 sequences in the sample, approximately 46% were seen once. Their specific antigens are unknown. Sequences were derived from cultured PBMCs, sampled from culture after CMV antigen stimulation. The origin of the receptors is a human donor in good health (CMV status not recorded). Some clones in this sample may be carry-over from other donors' samples.

J is TRBJ1-1 and V is TRBV4-1, with TRBD1 matching over 12 bases. Germline CDR1 is MGHRA and CDR2 is YSYEKL. The CDR3 totals 19 residues. Trimming took 0 bases from V and 6 from J; bases not matched to a gene: 14. The CDR3 sequence is CASSQDRSGQGAIMAEAFF. The CDR3 bases are TGCGCCAGCAGCCAAGATCGTTCGGGACAGGGGGCGATAATGGCTGAAGCTTTCTTT.

The chain uses TRBV19 and TRBJ1-2; D unresolved. V lost 7 bases, J lost 1 base, and 16 bases lay in between. CDR1 is LNHDA and CDR2 is SQIVND in the germline V gene (reference sequence). This CDR3 spans 15 amino acids. Written as DNA, the CDR3 is TGTGCCAGTACCGCAGTGGTCTTTCTTAACTATGGCTACACCTTC. Its protein product is CASTAVVFLNYGYTF. The full variable domain, its missing parts supplied by reference TRBV19 and TRBJ1-2, is DGGITQSPKYLFRKEGQNVTLSCEQNLNHDAMYWYRQDPGQGLRLIYYSQIVNDFQKGDIAEGYSVSREKKESFPLTVTSAQKNPTAFYLCASTAVVFLNYGYTFGSGTRLTVV.

The genes are TRBV5-4 and TRBJ2-1; 8 bases line up with TRBD2. This CDR3 contains 17 residues. J was trimmed by 3 bases and V by 5 bases; bases with no gene match: 13. The germline V gene encodes CDR1 SGHNT and CDR2 YYREEE (reference sequence). CDR3 nucleotides: TGTGCCAGCAGGCGTTCACTTACTAGCGGAGACTACAATGAGCAGTTCTTC. Protein sequence: CASRRSLTSGDYNEQFF.

This clonotype was seen only a few times. The CDR3 protein is CASSLERANTEAFF. The CDR3 nucleotides are TGTGCCAGCAGCTTGGAAAGGGCGAACACTGAAGCTTTCTTT. The chain combines TRBV7-2 with TRBJ1-1, with D uncertain. The V end lost 3 bases, the J end lost 1 base, and 9 bases lay between the germline ends. CDR1 SGHTA and CDR2 FQGNSA come from the germline V gene. CDR3 length: 14 residues.

This clonotype was observed a single time. The chain employs TRBV4-1 and TRBJ2-1; D assignment may be TRBD1 or TRBD2 (6 bases each). V dropped 4 bases and J dropped 9 bases, with 16 bases sitting between them. The V gene's germline CDR1 is MGHRA and CDR2 YSYEKL. The CDR3 loop spans 14 amino acids. The CDR3 reads CASSRGWGAGEQFF. CDR3 coding DNA: TGCGCCAGCAGCCGGGGCTGGGGGGCGGGTGAGCAGTTCTTC.

The chain joins TRBV7-9 to TRBJ2-1; TRBD1 aligns across 9 bases. CDR3 length: 15 amino acids. The germline V gene has CDR1 SEHNR and CDR2 FQNEAQ (reference sequence). With 4 bases clipped from V and 11 bases from J, the junction kept 12 bases outside the gene matches. This chain's CDR3 is CASSSSERDRVKQFF. The CDR3 DNA reads as TGTGCCAGCAGCTCCTCCGAAAGGGACAGGGTCAAGCAGTTCTTC.